The entry below gives a single T cell receptor beta chain sequence along with its context. The authors distributed each subset's genomic DNA evenly over several immunoSEQ plates. It was about 210 ng DNA, around 33,000 T cell genomes, that sorted-subset replicate PCRs used. Clones were sequenced by immunoSEQ multiplex PCR, and TCRdb holds only the in-frame ones, with some missing. The sample lists roughly 1,500,000 clones, about 98% occurring once. This record belongs to a study of shared clonotypes between healthy human individuals. V was clipped by 0 bases and J by 0 bases; unmatched bases: 5. CDR3 length: 16 amino acids. Germline V lookup: CDR1 SGHDN, CDR2 FVKESK.

This TCR was recovered from a man aged 25 to 45 in good health. The genes are TRBV14 and TRBJ2-7; 7 bases agree with TRBD2. The sequenced sample was naive CD4+ T cells sorted from blood. The subset denotes: CD45RA+ positively selected. CDR3 loop: CASSQEKRDNSYEQYF. DNA of the CDR3: TGTGCCAGCAGCCAAGAAAAGCGGGATAACTCCTACGAGCAGTACTTC.